The clone carrying this TCR beta chain was observed at least ten times. The data belong to a study of OX40 agonist ivuxolimab in advanced cancers. Study background: Patients were dosed with the agonistic anti-OX40 (CD134) antibody ivuxolimab. Ivuxolimab was delivered to patients intravenously every 2 weeks at doses spanning 0.01 to 10 mg/kg. A mean age of roughly 60 years, range roughly 20 to 80, was recorded, and approximately 85% were male.

Autoimmune disease history or systemic immunosuppression led to patient exclusion. Data came from immunoSEQ multiplex PCR; TCRdb stores just in-frame clones and leaves some out. The data contain 15,000 to 20,000 clones, 73% of them singletons. The clonotype was recovered from an adult with an advanced solid tumor such as melanoma, head and neck, liver or kidney cancer. This sample comprised CD4+ or CD8+ T cells sorted from blood, obtained in a trial of the OX40 agonist ivuxolimab.

The CDR3 region is CASTLGKYGYTF. The CDR3, as DNA: TGTGCCAGTACTTTGGGGAAGTATGGCTACACCTTC. This chain connects TRBV19 to TRBJ1-2; D call uncertain. The CDR3 sequence is 12 residues long. The V and J ends lost 7 bases and 5 bases respectively, with 11 bases between them. Germline CDR1 LNHDA, CDR2 SQIVND (reference sequence).